Listed below are T cell receptor beta chains from one sample, sequenced in a study of T cell clones after liver transplantation. This table comes from immunoSEQ multiplex PCR, and its TCRdb copy is limited to in-frame clones, with some not included. Of several thousand clones listed, roughly 80% are singletons. The sequences come from CD8+ T cells from blood, collected around 42 months after liver transplant. These receptors originate from a human patient who received a liver transplant. The T cells may partly be graft donor cells. Each CDR3 is given with its conserved first and last residue. The D gene is left open where the match is weak. For some rows the clone size is stated as once, few or many, or as a class when expanded; others skip it.

clone_size	v_call	d_call	j_call	cdr3_nt	cdr3_aa
.	TRBV9	TRBD1	TRBJ1-2	TGTGCCAGCAGCGTAGAGGCAGGGGGGATCTATGGCTACACCTTC	CASSVEAGGIYGYTF
once	TRBV6-5	TRBD2	TRBJ2-2	TGTGCCAGCAGTTTTCAGCGGGAGGATCCCGGGGAGCTGTTTTTT	CASSFQREDPGELFF
.	TRBV29-1	.	TRBJ2-1	TGCAGCGTTCAGAACAATGAGCGGTTCTTC	CSVQNNERFF
.	TRBV7-9	.	TRBJ1-4	TGTGCCAGCAGCCCGCGGGGATCGAATGAAAAACTGTTTTTT	CASSPRGSNEKLFF
.	TRBV4-1	.	TRBJ2-7	TGCGCCAGCAGCCAAGCTTACGAGCAGTACTTC	CASSQAYEQYF
.	TRBV27	TRBD2	TRBJ2-7	TGTGCCAGCAGTTTCTCATCGACTAGCGGGAGCGGTGGTTCCTACGAGCAGTACTTC	CASSFSSTSGSGGSYEQYF
.	TRBV29-1	.	TRBJ2-1	TGCAGCGCCGGCCAGGTGTCCTACGAGCAGTTCTTC	CSAGQVSYEQFF
.	TRBV28	TRBD1	TRBJ1-2	TGTGCCAGCAGTGCCCGATGGGACAGGAATGGCTACACCTTC	CASSARWDRNGYTF
.	TRBV5-6	.	TRBJ2-7	TGTGCCAGCAGCCGCCTAGACGAGCAGTACTTC	CASSRLDEQYF
.	TRBV14	.	TRBJ2-5	TGTGCCAGCAGCCACGAAGAGAAGACCCAGTACTTC	CASSHEEKTQYF
.	TRBV7-2	.	TRBJ1-2	TGTGCCAGCAGCTACCTAAATAACTATGGCTACACCTTC	CASSYLNNYGYTF
.	TRBV27	TRBD1	TRBJ1-1	TGTGCCAGCAGTCCCGGGACAGGGGGCACTGAAGCTTTCTTT	CASSPGTGGTEAFF
.	TRBV5-1	TRBD1	TRBJ1-5	TGCGCCAGCAGCTGGGAGGGGGCAAGCAGCAATCAGCCCCAGCATTTT	CASSWEGASSNQPQHF
.	TRBV6-6	TRBD1	TRBJ2-7	TGTGCCAGCAGTACAGACAGGGACGGTCTAGGCGAGCAGTACTTC	CASSTDRDGLGEQYF
.	TRBV9	.	TRBJ2-1	TGTGCCAGCAGCGTAGCTGGGGGCCTCAATGAGCAGTTCTTC	CASSVAGGLNEQFF
.	TRBV11-2	.	TRBJ1-2	TGTGCCAGCAGGAACTTGGGGGGCTACACCTTC	CASRNLGGYTF
.	TRBV6-5	.	TRBJ1-1	TGTGCCAGCAGTTACGGCGGGTTGAACACTGAAGCTTTCTTT	CASSYGGLNTEAFF
.	TRBV19	.	TRBJ2-7	TGTGCCAGTAGTCTGGGGTTAGCGGAGAGCTCCTACGAGCAGTACTTC	CASSLGLAESSYEQYF
.	TRBV4-3	TRBD2	TRBJ2-1	TGCGCCAGCAGCCAATCACGACTAGCGGGAGGAGAGGTGGGTAAGCAGTTCTTC	CASSQSRLAGGEVGKQFF
.	TRBV7-9	.	TRBJ2-2	TGTGCCAGCAGCTTAAGACAGTATCCGAACACCGGGGAGCTGTTTTTT	CASSLRQYPNTGELFF
.	TRBV7-9	.	TRBJ2-7	TGTGCCAGCAGCTCCGGGTCTTTCTACGAGCAGTACTTC	CASSSGSFYEQYF
.	TRBV19	.	TRBJ1-1	TGTGCCAGCACAACGACAGAATTCGACACTGAAGCTTTCTTT	CASTTTEFDTEAFF
once	TRBV4-2	TRBD1	TRBJ1-4	TGTGCCAGCAGCCCGGGGACAGGGCTGAATGAAAAACTGTTTTTT	CASSPGTGLNEKLFF
large	TRBV7-8	TRBD1	TRBJ1-1	TGTGCCAGCAGCTGGGACAGGGGGCTCTCCGGACTGAACACTGAAGCTTTCTTT	CASSWDRGLSGLNTEAFF
.	TRBV28	TRBD1	TRBJ2-7	TGTGCCAGCAGCCAACCCTTAAACCACAGGGGGCGAACCTACGAGCAGTACTTC	CASSQPLNHRGRTYEQYF
.	TRBV5-4	.	TRBJ2-7	TGTGCCAGCAGCTTAACTAGTTCATACTACGAGCAGTACTTC	CASSLTSSYYEQYF
.	TRBV2	.	TRBJ1-5	TGTGCCACCACCCTCTACGGGGGAGAGGGCAGTCAGCCCCAGCATTTT	CATTLYGGEGSQPQHF
.	TRBV14	TRBD1	TRBJ2-1	TGTGCCAGCAGCCACCGGGGACAGGGTATCCATGAGCAGTTCTTC	CASSHRGQGIHEQFF
.	TRBV30	.	TRBJ1-2	TGTGCCTGGAGTCCGGGAGGGCTTGGAGGCTACACCTTC	CAWSPGGLGGYTF
once	TRBV2	.	TRBJ2-2	TGTGCCAGCAGGGCAACTGGGGAGCTGTTTTTT	CASRATGELFF
.	TRBV21-1	.	TRBJ2-7	TGTGCCAGCCGGTTCCGGGACAGTCTAAACGAGCAGTACTTC	CASRFRDSLNEQYF
few	TRBV10-3	.	TRBJ2-1	TGTGCCATCAGTACCGACGCGAATGAGCAGTTCTTC	CAISTDANEQFF
.	TRBV4-1	TRBD2	TRBJ2-3	TGCGCCAGCAGCCAAAGCGGGAATGCAGATACGCAGTATTTT	CASSQSGNADTQYF
.	TRBV27	.	TRBJ2-3	TGTGCCAGCAGACTATCACCTACTAGCACAGATACGCAGTATTTT	CASRLSPTSTDTQYF
once	TRBV4-1	.	TRBJ2-7	TGCGCCAGCAGCCAAGTCGGCGGACCAGACGAGCAGTACTTC	CASSQVGGPDEQYF
.	TRBV4-1	.	TRBJ2-5	TGCGCCAGCAGCCAAGGAAGTGGCGAGACCCAGTACTTC	CASSQGSGETQYF
.	TRBV27	TRBD2	TRBJ2-1	TGTGCCAGCAGTTTCGGGACTAGCGGGAGGCATGAGCAGTTCTTC	CASSFGTSGRHEQFF
few	TRBV11-2	.	TRBJ1-1	TGTGCCAGCAGCCAGGCTGCAGGGACCTACACTGAAGCTTTCTTT	CASSQAAGTYTEAFF
.	TRBV9	.	TRBJ1-2	TGTGCCAGCAGCCCTTCAGCAGGGGCTTATTATGGCTACACCTTC	CASSPSAGAYYGYTF
.	TRBV27	TRBD2	TRBJ2-4	TGTGCCAGCTCTTTACGGGGGAGGGACCGTAACCTAGCCAAAAACATTCAGTACTTC	CASSLRGRDRNLAKNIQYF
once	TRBV6-1	TRBD2	TRBJ2-7	TGTGCCAGCAGTGATACTAGCGGGAGCTCCTACGAGCAGTACTTC	CASSDTSGSSYEQYF
once	TRBV7-2	TRBD1	TRBJ2-7	TGTGCCAGCAGCTCATCCGCCGGGACAGGGTTCTACGAGCAGTACTTC	CASSSSAGTGFYEQYF
.	TRBV7-9	.	TRBJ2-7	TGTGCCAGCAGCCCGGTCAGAATTTTTGGATACGAGCAGTACTTC	CASSPVRIFGYEQYF
.	TRBV28	.	TRBJ1-5	TGTGCCAGCAGTCCCTCACGACCCCTTCCAAACCGGCATTTT	CASSPSRPLPNRHF
.	TRBV5-1	.	TRBJ1-5	TGCGCCCCGGTGCCGGGTTATCAGCCCCAGCATTTT	CAPVPGYQPQHF
.	TRBV30	.	TRBJ1-1	TGTGCCTGGAAGGGCCCCAGATTAACTACCTTT	CAWKGPRLTTF
few	TRBV11-2	.	TRBJ2-7	TGTGCCAGCAGCTTAGATCACACTAGCCCCTTCTCCTACGAGCAGTACTTC	CASSLDHTSPFSYEQYF
.	TRBV7-3	.	TRBJ2-7	TGTGCCAGCAGCTTAACTAGCGGAGACCTCTACGAGCAGTACTTC	CASSLTSGDLYEQYF
few	TRBV28	.	TRBJ2-7	TGTGCCAGCGCAAAATCGCCGTACGAGCAGTACTTC	CASAKSPYEQYF
.	TRBV5-1	.	TRBJ1-6	TGCGCCAGCAGCTTGGAAGGCAGGCAGGGTGGTTCACCCCTCCACTTT	CASSLEGRQGGSPLHF
.	TRBV2	TRBD2	TRBJ2-1	TGTGCCCGTAGGGGACTAGCGGGAGGTTACTCCTACAATGAGCAGTTCTTC	CARRGLAGGYSYNEQFF
.	TRBV27	.	TRBJ1-1	TGTGCCAGCAGTTTACTTACGGGAGGGAACACTGAAGCTTTCTTT	CASSLLTGGNTEAFF
.	TRBV5-4	.	TRBJ2-1	TGTGCCAGCAGGCCCGGGCTTCCCTCCTACAATGAGCAGTTCTTC	CASRPGLPSYNEQFF
.	TRBV11-2	.	TRBJ2-7	TGTGCCAGCAGCCCCGGGACGCTATATTACGAGCAGTACTTC	CASSPGTLYYEQYF
.	TRBV9	.	TRBJ2-7	TGTGCCAGCAGCGTATATTCTGCTTCCGAGCAGTACTTC	CASSVYSASEQYF